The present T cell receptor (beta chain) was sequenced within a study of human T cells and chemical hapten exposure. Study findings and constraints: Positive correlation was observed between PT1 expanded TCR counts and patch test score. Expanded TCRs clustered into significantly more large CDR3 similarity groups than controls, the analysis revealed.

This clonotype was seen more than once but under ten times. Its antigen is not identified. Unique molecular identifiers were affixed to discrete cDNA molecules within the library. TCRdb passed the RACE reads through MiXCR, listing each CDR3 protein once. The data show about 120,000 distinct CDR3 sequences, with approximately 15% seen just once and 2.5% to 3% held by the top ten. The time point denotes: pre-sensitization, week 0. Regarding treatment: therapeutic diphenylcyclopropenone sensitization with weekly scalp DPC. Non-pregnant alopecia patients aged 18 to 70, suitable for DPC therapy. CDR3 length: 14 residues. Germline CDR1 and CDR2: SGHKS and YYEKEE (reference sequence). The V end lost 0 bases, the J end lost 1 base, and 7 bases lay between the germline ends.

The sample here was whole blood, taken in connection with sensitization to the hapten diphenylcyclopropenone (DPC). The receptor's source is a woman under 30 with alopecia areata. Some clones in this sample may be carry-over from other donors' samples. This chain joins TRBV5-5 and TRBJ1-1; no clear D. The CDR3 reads CASSLEWANTEAFF. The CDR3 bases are TGTGCCAGCAGCTTGGAATGGGCGAACACTGAAGCTTTCTTT.